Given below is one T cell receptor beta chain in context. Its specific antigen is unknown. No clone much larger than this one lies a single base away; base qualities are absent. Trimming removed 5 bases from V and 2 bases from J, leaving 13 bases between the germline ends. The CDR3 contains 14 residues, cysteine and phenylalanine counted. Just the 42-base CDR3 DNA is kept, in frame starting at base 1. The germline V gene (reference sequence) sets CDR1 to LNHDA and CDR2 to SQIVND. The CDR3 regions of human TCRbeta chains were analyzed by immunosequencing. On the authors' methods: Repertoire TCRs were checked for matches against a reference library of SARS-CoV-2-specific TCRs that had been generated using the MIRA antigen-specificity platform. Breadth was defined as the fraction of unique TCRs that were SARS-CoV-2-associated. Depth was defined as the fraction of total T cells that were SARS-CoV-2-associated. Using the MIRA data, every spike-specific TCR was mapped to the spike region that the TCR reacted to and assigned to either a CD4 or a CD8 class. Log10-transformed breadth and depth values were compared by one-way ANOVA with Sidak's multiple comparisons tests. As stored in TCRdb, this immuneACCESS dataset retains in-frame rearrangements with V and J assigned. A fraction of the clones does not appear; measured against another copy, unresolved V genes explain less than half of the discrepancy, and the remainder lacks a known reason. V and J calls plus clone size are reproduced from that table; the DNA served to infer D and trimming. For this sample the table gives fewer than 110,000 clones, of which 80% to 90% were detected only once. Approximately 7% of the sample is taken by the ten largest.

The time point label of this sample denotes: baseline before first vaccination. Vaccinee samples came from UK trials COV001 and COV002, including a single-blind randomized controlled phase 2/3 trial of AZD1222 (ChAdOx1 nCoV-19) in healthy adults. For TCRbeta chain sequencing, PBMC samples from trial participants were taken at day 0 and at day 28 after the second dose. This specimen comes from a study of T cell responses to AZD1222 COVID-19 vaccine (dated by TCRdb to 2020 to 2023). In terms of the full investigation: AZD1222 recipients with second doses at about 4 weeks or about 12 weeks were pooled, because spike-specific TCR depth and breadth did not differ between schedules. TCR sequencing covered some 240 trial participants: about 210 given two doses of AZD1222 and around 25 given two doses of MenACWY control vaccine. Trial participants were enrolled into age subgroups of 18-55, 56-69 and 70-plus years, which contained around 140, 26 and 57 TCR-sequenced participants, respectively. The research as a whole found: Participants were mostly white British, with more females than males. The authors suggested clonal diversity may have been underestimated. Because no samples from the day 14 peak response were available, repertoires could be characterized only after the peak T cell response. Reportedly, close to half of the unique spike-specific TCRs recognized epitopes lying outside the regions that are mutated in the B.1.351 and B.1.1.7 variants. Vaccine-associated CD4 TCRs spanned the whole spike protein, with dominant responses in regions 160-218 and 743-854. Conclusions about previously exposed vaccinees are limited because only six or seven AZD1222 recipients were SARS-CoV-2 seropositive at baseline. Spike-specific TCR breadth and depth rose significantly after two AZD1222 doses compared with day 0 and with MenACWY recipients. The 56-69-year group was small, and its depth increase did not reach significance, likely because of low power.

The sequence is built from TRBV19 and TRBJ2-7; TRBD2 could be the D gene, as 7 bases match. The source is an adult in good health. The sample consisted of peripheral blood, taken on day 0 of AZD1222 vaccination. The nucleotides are TGTGCCAGTAGTGCGGGGGCTTCTGCCTACGAGCAGTACTTC. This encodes CASSAGASAYEQYF.